The clone carrying this TCR beta chain was seen repeatedly, ten times or more. Its antigen is currently unknown. This entry belongs to a study of blood T cells in healthy people across ages. General study findings and limits: TCR beta diversity was tightly associated with the proportion of naive T cells.

Germline assignment: CDR1 KGHSH and CDR2 LQKENI. The V end was cut by 3 bases, the J end by 8 bases, with 8 bases between. CDR3 length: 12 amino acids. PCR was performed a second time for about 7 to 12 cycles using a sample-barcoded 5' primer and a J-beta primer mix. Every cDNA molecule carried a tag from a template-switch adaptor bearing 12 random nucleotides. Using its own MiXCR run on the 5' RACE reads, TCRdb lists one record per CDR3 protein. This sample has around 1.7 million distinct CDR3 sequences, with 28% found just once. Extractions gave at least 5 micrograms of total RNA per sample. V gene TRBV18 combines with J gene TRBJ2-1; no clear D gene. This TCR came from a woman between 25 and 40 years old in good health. The sequencing sample was made of blood. The CDR3 is CASSPSTDEQFF. The CDR3 DNA follows: TGTGCCAGCTCACCTTCAACAGATGAGCAGTTCTTC. Complete variable domain (other parts from reference TRBV18 and TRBJ2-1): NAGVMQNPRHLVRRRGQEARLRCSPMKGHSHVYWYRQLPEEGLKFMVYLQKENIIDESGMPKERFSAEFPKEGPSILRIQQVVRGDSAAYFCASSPSTDEQFFGPGTRLTVL.